What follows are 16 T cell receptor beta chains derived from one specimen sequenced in a study of neurological immune-mediated disorders. Each CDR3 protein gets one entry after TCRdb re-called the 5' RACE reads with MiXCR. This table holds 35,000 to 50,000 distinct CDR3 sequences, about 2.3% found once. Sequenced sample: PBMCs. The receptors shown here come from a man over 45 with multiple sclerosis.

This clonotype came up many times. At one of its ends the junction is not consistent with the germline gene, which may arise from a read error. The chain joins TRBV5-1 to TRBJ2-5, with TRBD1 identical over 7 bases. Germline values: CDR1 SGHRS, CDR2 YFSETQ. The length of the CDR3 is 14 residues. This CDR3 reads CASRLGDSQETQYF. The DNA of the CDR3 is TGCGCCAGCAGGTTGGGGGACAGCCAAGAGACCCAGTACTTC. Variable domain in full (rest from reference TRBV5-1 and TRBJ2-5): KAGVTQTPRYLIKTRGQQVTLSCSPISGHRSVSWYQQTPGQGLQFLFEYFSETQRNKGNFPGRFSGRQFSNSRSEMNVSTLELGDSALYLCASRLGDSQETQYFGPGTRLLVL.

In its sample, this clonotype was seen many times. This sequence joins TRBV5-1 and TRBJ1-6; weak D call: TRBD1 (6 bases). Germline V gene sequence: CDR1 SGHRS, CDR2 YFSETQ. V was trimmed by 2 bases and J by 7 bases, leaving 10 bases between them. CDR3 size: 14 residues. The CDR3, as DNA: TGCGCCAGCAGCTTAAGGCAGGGGAATTCACCCCTCCACTTT. The encoded protein is CASSLRQGNSPLHF.

This clonotype was seen many times. The gene calls are TRBV20-1 and TRBJ2-3, with 9 bases aligning to TRBD1. CDR3 size: 17 residues. V was pared by 1 base and J by 0 bases, with 8 bases of the junction left unmatched. Looked up from germline, CDR1 is DFQATT and CDR2 is SNEGSKA (reference sequence). The DNA of the CDR3 is TGCAGTGCTAGAGTCCTCCTGGGACAGGGAAGCACAGATACGCAGTATTTT. Residues: CSARVLLGQGSTDTQYF.

This clonotype was observed at least ten times. The V call is TRBV7-9, the J call TRBJ2-1, with D maybe TRBD2 (5 bases). The length of the CDR3 is 14 residues. Per the germline V gene, CDR1 is SEHNR and CDR2 is FQNEAQ (reference sequence). Trimming stripped 4 bases from V and 9 bases from J, with 16 bases between. This chain's CDR3 is CASSSLRGTGEQFF. CDR3 nucleotides: TGTGCCAGCAGCTCCCTTCGGGGTACGGGTGAGCAGTTCTTC. Combining the CDR3 with reference TRBV7-9 and TRBJ2-1 gives the whole variable domain DTGVSQNPRHKITKRGQNVTFRCDPISEHNRLYWYRQTLGQGPEFLTYFQNEAQLEKSRLLSDRFSAERPKGSFSTLEIQRTEQGDSAMYLCASSSLRGTGEQFFGPGTRLTVL.

This clonotype was recorded many times. The chain recombines TRBV20-1 with TRBJ2-5; 7 bases align to TRBD1. V was pared by 0 bases and J by 5 bases, with 6 bases of the junction left unmatched. Germline V gene data show CDR1 as DFQATT and CDR2 as SNEGSKA (reference sequence). The CDR3 has 14 residues. The CDR3 is CSAREGQGVETQYF. DNA for the CDR3: TGCAGTGCTAGAGAAGGGCAGGGGGTTGAGACCCAGTACTTC.

There are many counts of this clonotype. Since a much larger clone is just one base distant, this may be a read error. The chain couples TRBV13 to TRBJ2-5, with D unclear. The V gene's germline CDR1 is PRHDT and CDR2 FYEKMQ (reference sequence). Trimming cost V 2 bases and J 2 bases, with 6 bases left between them. CDR3 length equals 13 residues. The CDR3 nucleotides are TGTGCCAGCAGCTTACAAGGGCAAGAGACCCAGTACTTC. Residues: CASSLQGQETQYF. Supplemented by reference TRBV13 and TRBJ2-5, the full variable domain reads AAGVIQSPRHLIKEKRETATLKCYPIPRHDTVYWYQQGPGQDPQFLISFYEKMQSDKGSIPDRFSAQQFSDYHSELNMSSLELGDSALYFCASSLQGQETQYFGPGTRLLVL.

There are many counts of this clonotype. This chain links TRBV27 with TRBJ1-6, with 10 bases matching TRBD1. The CDR3 is 15 amino acids. Germline V gene lookup returns CDR1 MNHEY and CDR2 SMNVEV (reference sequence). Losses at the gene ends were 6 bases for V and 8 bases for J; bases not matched to a gene: 7. The CDR3 protein is CASSQSGTGDSPLHF. The DNA of the CDR3 is TGTGCCAGCAGCCAATCCGGGACAGGGGATTCACCCCTCCACTTT.

The table lists this clonotype with many counts. The germline gene is not matched at one end of the junction; a read error may be the cause. This rearrangement joins TRBV28 to TRBJ1-6, with D possibly TRBD1 on 5 matching bases. The CDR3 sequence is 15 residues long. CDR1 MDHEN and CDR2 SYDVKM come from the germline V gene. The CDR3 coding sequence is TGTGCCAGCAGTTTAACCAGGGCGGCTAATTCACCCCTCAACTTT. The encoded protein is CASSLTRAANSPLNF.

This clonotype was seen repeatedly, ten times or more. The V call is TRBV5-1, the J call TRBJ2-5; D is unresolved. The CDR3 spans 13 residues. In germline, CDR1 is SGHRS, CDR2 YFSETQ. Trimming took 5 bases from V and 2 from J, leaving 10 bases between them. DNA for the CDR3: TGCGCCAGCAGGGTGACGGATCAAGAGACCCAGTACTTC. It specifies CASRVTDQETQYF.

In its sample, this clonotype was seen many times. The V gene is TRBV7-2, the J gene TRBJ1-5, with a weak D call TRBD1 (6 bases). V dropped 4 bases and J dropped 4 bases, with 14 bases sitting between them. The CDR3 is 15 residues long. Germline V lookup: CDR1 SGHTA, CDR2 FQGNSA. The CDR3 spells CASSSGQIRNQPQHF. The CDR3 coding sequence is TGTGCCAGCAGCTCAGGACAGATAAGAAATCAGCCCCAGCATTTT.

This clonotype was seen ten or more times. The genes are TRBV9 and TRBJ2-1; 9 bases fit TRBD2. CDR3 size: 16 residues. Germline V CDR1 and CDR2: SGDLS, YYNGEE. V lost 3 bases and J lost 8; bases outside the gene matches: 12. DNA for the CDR3: TGTGCCAGCAGCGACCGCGGGGGGGCGAGGGGGTATGAGCAGTTCTTC. Translating it yields CASSDRGGARGYEQFF.

This chain's CDR3 is CASSDGTGTLYEQYF. DNA of the CDR3: TGTGCCAGCAGTGACGGGACAGGGACCCTCTACGAGCAGTACTTC. J is TRBJ2-7 and V is TRBV25-1; 9 nucleotides align to TRBD1. The V gene end was trimmed by 3 bases and the J gene end by 3 bases; junction bases not matched to a gene: 6. Germline V gene data show CDR1 as MGHDK and CDR2 as SYGVNS. This CDR3 is 15 amino acids long.

This clonotype was recorded a few times. This chain joins TRBV7-9 and TRBJ2-5; TRBD2 aligns across 10 bases. The trim removed 3 bases at V and 3 bases at J, leaving 4 bases unmatched. This CDR3 spans 15 amino acids. Per the germline V gene, CDR1 is SEHNR and CDR2 is FQNEAQ (reference sequence). The CDR3, as DNA: TGTGCCAGCAGCTTTAACCTAGCGGGGGAAGAGACCCAGTACTTC. Translation gives CASSFNLAGEETQYF.

Notes on this clonotype: As the CDR3 is not closed by the conserved phenylalanine or tryptophan, this likely results from a read error. The J gene is TRBJ1-2, the V gene TRBV7-3; D unclear. CDR3 size: 15 residues. Trimming stripped 0 bases from V and 0 bases from J, with 8 bases between. CDR1 SGHTA and CDR2 FQGTGA come from the germline V gene. CDR3 in DNA: TGTGCCAGCAGCTTAACGGGTAGCGCTAACTATGGCTACACCAAC. Its protein is CASSLTGSANYGYTN.

This clonotype came up many times. The chain is built from TRBV7-9 and TRBJ1-1, with no clear D. V dropped 4 bases and J dropped 4 bases, with 7 bases sitting between them. Germline V gene data show CDR1 as SEHNR and CDR2 as FQNEAQ (reference sequence). CDR3 length: 12 residues. As DNA, the CDR3 is TGTGCCAGCAGCTACCCGGTCACTGAAGCTTTCTTT. This gives the protein CASSYPVTEAFF.

This clonotype was counted many times. The V call is TRBV7-6, the J call TRBJ2-1, with D hard to call. The germline V gene encodes CDR1 SGHVS and CDR2 FNYEAQ. The CDR3 is 13 amino acids. V was trimmed by 4 bases and J by 7 bases, leaving 11 bases between them. CDR3 in amino acids: CASSSGPRNEQFF. CDR3 sequence (DNA): TGTGCCAGCAGCTCCGGACCTAGGAATGAGCAGTTCTTC.